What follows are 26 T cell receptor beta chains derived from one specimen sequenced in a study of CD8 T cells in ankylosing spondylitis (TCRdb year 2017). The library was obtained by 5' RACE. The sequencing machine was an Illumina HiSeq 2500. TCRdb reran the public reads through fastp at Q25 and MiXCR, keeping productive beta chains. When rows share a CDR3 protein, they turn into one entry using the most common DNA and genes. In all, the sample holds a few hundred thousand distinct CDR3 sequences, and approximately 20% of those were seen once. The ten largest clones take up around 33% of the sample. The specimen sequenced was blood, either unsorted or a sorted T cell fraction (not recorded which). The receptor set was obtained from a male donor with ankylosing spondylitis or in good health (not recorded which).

CDR3 bases: TGTGCCAGCAGCCCCGCCCGGCGCAGTGGCGAGCAGTACTTC. Its protein product is CASSPARRSGEQYF. This chain uses TRBV7-9 with TRBJ2-7; D not certain. V was trimmed by 5 bases and J by 6 bases, leaving 17 bases between them. Germline-derived CDR1 and CDR2 are SEHNR and FQNEAQ (reference sequence). The length of the CDR3 is 14 residues.

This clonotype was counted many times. The CDR3 DNA reads as TGTGCCAGCAGCGCACCAGGGGGAGGAACTGAAGCTTTCTTT. It codes for CASSAPGGGTEAFF. The V gene is TRBV9, the J gene TRBJ1-1; 7 positions match TRBD1. This CDR3 has 14 residues. CDR1 is SGDLS, CDR2 YYNGEE, per germline. J was trimmed by 5 bases and V by 3 bases; bases with no gene match: 7.

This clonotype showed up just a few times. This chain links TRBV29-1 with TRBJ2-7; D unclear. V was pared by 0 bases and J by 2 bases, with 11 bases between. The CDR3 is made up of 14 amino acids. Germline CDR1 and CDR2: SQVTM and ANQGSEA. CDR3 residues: CSVEDPVQAYEQYF. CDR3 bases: TGCAGCGTTGAAGATCCGGTGCAGGCCTACGAGCAGTACTTC.

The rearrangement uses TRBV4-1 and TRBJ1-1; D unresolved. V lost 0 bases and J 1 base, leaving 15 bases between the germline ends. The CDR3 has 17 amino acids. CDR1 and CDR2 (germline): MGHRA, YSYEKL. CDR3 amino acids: CASSQDRWAWKNTEAFF. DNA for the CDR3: TGCGCCAGCAGCCAAGATCGCTGGGCCTGGAAGAACACTGAAGCTTTCTTT.

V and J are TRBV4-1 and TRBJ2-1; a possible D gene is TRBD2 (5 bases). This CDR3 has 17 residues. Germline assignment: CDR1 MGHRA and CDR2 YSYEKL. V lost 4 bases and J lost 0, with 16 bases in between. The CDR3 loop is CASSPVGTGSSYNEQFF. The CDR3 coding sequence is TGCGCCAGCAGCCCCGTGGGCACTGGGAGCTCCTACAATGAGCAGTTCTTC.

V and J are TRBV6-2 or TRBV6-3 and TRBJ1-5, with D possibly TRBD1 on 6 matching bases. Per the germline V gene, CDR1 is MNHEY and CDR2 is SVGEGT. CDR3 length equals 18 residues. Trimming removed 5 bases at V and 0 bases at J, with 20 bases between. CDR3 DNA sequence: TGTGCCAGCAGTGGCGGGCAGGGGAAGGAAGATAGCAATCAGCCCCAGCATTTT. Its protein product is CASSGGQGKEDSNQPQHF.

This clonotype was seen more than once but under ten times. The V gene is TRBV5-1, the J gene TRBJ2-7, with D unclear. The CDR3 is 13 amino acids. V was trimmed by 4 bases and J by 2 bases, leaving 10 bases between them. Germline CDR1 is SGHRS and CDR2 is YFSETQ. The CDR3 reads CASSGLETYEQYF. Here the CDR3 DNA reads TGCGCCAGCAGCGGCCTAGAAACCTACGAGCAGTACTTC. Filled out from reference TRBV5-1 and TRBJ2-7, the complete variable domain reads KAGVTQTPRYLIKTRGQQVTLSCSPISGHRSVSWYQQTPGQGLQFLFEYFSETQRNKGNFPGRFSGRQFSNSRSEMNVSTLELGDSALYLCASSGLETYEQYFGPGTRLTVT.

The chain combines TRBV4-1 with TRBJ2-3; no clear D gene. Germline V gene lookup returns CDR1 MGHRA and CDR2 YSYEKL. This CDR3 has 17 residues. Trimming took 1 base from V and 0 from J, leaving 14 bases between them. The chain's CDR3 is CASSQGPTDPSTDTQYF. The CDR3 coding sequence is TGCGCCAGCAGCCAAGGCCCTACCGACCCTAGCACAGATACGCAGTATTTT.

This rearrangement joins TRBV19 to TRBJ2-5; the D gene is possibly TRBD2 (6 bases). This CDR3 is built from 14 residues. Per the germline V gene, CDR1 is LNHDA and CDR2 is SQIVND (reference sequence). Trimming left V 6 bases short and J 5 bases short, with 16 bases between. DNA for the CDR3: TGTGCCAGTAGAAATCGGGGGTTCGGTGAGACCCAGTACTTC. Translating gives CASRNRGFGETQYF.

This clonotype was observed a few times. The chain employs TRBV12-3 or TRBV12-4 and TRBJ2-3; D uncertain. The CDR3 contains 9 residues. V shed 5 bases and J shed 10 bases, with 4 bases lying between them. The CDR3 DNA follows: TGTGCCAGCAGTGCACCGCAGTATTTT. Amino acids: CASSAPQYF.

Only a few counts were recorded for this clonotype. The CDR3 protein is CATSRGVNEQFF. In nucleotides, the CDR3 is TGTGCCACCAGCAGAGGGGTCAATGAGCAGTTCTTC. The chain links TRBV15 to TRBJ2-1; D not resolved. V shed 1 base and J shed 6 bases, with 4 bases lying between them. The CDR3 consists of 12 residues. The V gene's germline CDR1 is LNHNV and CDR2 YYDKDF (reference sequence).

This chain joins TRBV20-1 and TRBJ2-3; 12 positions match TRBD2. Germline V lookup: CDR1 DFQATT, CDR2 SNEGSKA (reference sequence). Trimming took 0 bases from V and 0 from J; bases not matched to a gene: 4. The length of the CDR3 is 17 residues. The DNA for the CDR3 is TGCAGTGCTAGAGATCGACTAGCGGGAGCGAGCACAGATACGCAGTATTTT. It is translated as CSARDRLAGASTDTQYF.

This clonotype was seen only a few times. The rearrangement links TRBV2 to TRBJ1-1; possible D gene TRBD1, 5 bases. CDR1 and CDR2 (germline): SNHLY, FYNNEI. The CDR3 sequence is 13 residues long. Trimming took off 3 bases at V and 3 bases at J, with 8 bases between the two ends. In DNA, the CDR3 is TGTGCCAGCAGTGAGGGGGGATACACTGAAGCTTTCTTT. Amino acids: CASSEGGYTEAFF.

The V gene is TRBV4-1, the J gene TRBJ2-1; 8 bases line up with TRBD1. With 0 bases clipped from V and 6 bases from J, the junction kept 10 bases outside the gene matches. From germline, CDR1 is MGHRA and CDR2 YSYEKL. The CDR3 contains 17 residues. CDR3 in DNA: TGCGCCAGCAGCCAAGAACTGGGACAGGACAGAGGCAATGAGCAGTTCTTC. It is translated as CASSQELGQDRGNEQFF.

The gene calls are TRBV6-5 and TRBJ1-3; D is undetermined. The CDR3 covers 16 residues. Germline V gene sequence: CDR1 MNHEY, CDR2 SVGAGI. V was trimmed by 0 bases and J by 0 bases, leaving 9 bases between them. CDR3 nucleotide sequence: TGTGCCAGCAGTTACTCGCTATTCAACTCTGGAAACACCATATATTTT. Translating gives CASSYSLFNSGNTIYF.

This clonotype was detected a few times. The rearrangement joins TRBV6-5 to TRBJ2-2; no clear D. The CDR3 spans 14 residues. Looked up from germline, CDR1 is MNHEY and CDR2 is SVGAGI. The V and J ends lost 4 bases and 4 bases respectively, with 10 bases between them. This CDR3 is CASSFGPGTGELFF. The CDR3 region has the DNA TGTGCCAGCAGTTTCGGACCGGGCACCGGGGAGCTGTTTTTT.

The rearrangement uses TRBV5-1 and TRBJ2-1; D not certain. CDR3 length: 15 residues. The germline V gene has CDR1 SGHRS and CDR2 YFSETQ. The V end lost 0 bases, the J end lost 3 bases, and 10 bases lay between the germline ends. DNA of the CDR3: TGCGCCAGCAGCTTGGAGGACCCAAACTACAATGAGCAGTTCTTC. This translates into CASSLEDPNYNEQFF.

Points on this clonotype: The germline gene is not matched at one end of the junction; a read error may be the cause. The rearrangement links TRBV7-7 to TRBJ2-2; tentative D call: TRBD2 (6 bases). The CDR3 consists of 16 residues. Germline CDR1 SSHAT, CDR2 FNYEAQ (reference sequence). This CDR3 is CASSLVPGVNTGELFF. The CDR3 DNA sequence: TGTGCTAGCAGCTTAGTTCCGGGGGTGAACACCGGGGAGCTGTTTTTT.

The CDR3 nucleotides are TGTGCCAGCAGCGACGAAGGACAGTTGAGGAATGAGCAGTTCTTC. Amino acids: CASSDEGQLRNEQFF. The chain joins TRBV5-6 to TRBJ2-1; tentatively, D is TRBD1 (6 bases). Germline CDR1 SGHDT, CDR2 YYEEEE. The CDR3 is 15 residues long. The V end was cut by 4 bases, the J end by 7 bases, with 18 bases between.

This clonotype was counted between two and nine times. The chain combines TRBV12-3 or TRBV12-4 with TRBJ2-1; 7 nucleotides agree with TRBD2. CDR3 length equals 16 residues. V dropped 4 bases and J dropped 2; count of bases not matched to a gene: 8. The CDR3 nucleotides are TGTGCCAGCAGTTCCATCCTAGCGGACCCCTACAATGAGCAGTTCTTC. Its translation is CASSSILADPYNEQFF.

The CDR3 protein is CSASRDRDLNYGYTF. CDR3 DNA sequence: TGCAGTGCTAGTCGGGACAGAGACCTTAACTATGGCTACACCTTC. This rearrangement joins TRBV20-1 to TRBJ1-2, with 7 nucleotides matching TRBD1. Germline V lookup: CDR1 DFQATT, CDR2 SNEGSKA (reference sequence). The CDR3 is made up of 15 amino acids. V lost 3 bases to trimming and J lost 1 base; unmatched junction nucleotides: 8.

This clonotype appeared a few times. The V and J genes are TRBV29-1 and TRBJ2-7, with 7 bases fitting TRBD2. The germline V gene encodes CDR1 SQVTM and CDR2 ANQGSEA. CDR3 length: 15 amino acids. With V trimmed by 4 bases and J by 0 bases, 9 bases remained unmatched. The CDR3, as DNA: TGCAGCGTTGGGGGGGGACGGAAAAGCTCCTACGAGCAGTACTTC. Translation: CSVGGGRKSSYEQYF.

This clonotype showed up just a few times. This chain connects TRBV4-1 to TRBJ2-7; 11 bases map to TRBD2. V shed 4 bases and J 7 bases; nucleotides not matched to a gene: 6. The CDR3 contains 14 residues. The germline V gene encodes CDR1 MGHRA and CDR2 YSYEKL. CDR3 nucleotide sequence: TGCGCCAGCAGCCCCGCGACTAGCGGGACAGAGCAGTACTTC. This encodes CASSPATSGTEQYF.

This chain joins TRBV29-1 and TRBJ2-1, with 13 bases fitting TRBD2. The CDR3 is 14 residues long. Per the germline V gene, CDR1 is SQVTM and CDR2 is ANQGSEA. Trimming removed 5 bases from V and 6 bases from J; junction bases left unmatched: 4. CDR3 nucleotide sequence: TGCAGCGTTCTCTGGACTAGCGGGAGCAATGAGCAGTTCTTC. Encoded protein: CSVLWTSGSNEQFF.

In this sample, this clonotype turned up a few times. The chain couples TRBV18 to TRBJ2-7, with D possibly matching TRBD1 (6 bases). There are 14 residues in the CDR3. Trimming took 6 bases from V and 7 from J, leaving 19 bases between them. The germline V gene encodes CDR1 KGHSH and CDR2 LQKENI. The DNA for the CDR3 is TGTGCCAGCTCGCCGACAGGTCCCCCTGAGGAGCAGTACTTC. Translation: CASSPTGPPEEQYF.

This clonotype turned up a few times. The CDR3 here is CASSVRGFGYNEQFF. In DNA, the CDR3 is TGTGCCAGCAGTGTGCGGGGCTTTGGGTACAATGAGCAGTTCTTC. The rearrangement links TRBV25-1 to TRBJ2-1, with D tentatively TRBD2 (6 bases). V was pared by 4 bases and J by 4 bases, with 14 bases between. The CDR3 runs to 15 residues. Germline CDR1 reads MGHDK; CDR2 reads SYGVNS.